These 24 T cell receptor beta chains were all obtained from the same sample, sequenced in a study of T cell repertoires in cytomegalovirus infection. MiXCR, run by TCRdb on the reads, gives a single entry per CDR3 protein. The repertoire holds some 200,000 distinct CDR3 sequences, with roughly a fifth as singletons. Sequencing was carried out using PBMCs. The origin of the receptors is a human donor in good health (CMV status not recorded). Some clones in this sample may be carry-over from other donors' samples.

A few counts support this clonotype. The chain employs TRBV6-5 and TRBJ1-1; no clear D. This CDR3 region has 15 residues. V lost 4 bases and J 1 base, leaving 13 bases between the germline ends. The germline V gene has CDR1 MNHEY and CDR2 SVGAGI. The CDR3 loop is CASSSPWTGNTEAFF. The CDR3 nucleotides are TGTGCCAGCAGTTCACCATGGACGGGGAACACTGAAGCTTTCTTT.

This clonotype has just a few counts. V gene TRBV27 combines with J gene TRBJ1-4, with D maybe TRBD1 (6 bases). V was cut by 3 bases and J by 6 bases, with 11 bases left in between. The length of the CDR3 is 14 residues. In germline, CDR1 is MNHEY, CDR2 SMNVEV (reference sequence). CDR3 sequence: CASSFQGRDEKLFF. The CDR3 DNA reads TGTGCCAGCAGTTTCCAGGGGAGGGATGAAAAACTGTTTTTT.

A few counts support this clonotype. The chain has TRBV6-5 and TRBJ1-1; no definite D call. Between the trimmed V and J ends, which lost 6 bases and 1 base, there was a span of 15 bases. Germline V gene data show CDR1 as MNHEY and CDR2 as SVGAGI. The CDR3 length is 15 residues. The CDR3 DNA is TGTGCCAGCAGCATTACGGACTATTGGAACACTGAAGCTTTCTTT. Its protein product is CASSITDYWNTEAFF.

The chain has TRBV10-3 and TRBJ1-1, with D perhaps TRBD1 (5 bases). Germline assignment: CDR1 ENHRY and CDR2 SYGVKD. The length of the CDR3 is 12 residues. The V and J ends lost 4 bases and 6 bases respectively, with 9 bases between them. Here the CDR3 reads CAISGGTAEAFF. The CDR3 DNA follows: TGTGCCATCAGTGGAGGGACGGCTGAAGCTTTCTTT.

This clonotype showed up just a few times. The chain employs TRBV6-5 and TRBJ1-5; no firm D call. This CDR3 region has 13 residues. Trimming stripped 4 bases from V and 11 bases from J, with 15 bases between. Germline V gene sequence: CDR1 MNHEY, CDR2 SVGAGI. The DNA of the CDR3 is TGTGCCAGCAGTTCACCTCCCGCGACCGCCCAGCATTTT. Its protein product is CASSSPPATAQHF.

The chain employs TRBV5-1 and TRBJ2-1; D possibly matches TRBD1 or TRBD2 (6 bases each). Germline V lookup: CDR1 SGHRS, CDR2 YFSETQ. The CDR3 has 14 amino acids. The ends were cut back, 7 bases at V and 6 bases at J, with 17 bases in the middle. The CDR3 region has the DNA TGCGCCAGCGGGGGGCCAAGAGCAGGCAATGAGCAGTTCTTC. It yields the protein CASGGPRAGNEQFF.

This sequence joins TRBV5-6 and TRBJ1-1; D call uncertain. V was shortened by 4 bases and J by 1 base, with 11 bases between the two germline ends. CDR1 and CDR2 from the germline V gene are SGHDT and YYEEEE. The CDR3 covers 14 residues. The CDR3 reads CASSPVWQNTEAFF. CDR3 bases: TGTGCCAGCAGCCCGGTCTGGCAGAACACTGAAGCTTTCTTT. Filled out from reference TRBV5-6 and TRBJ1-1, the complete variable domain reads DAGVTQSPTHLIKTRGQQVTLRCSPKSGHDTVSWYQQALGQGPQFIFQYYEEEERQRGNFPDRFSGHQFPNYSSELNVNALLLGDSALYLCASSPVWQNTEAFFGQGTRLTVV.

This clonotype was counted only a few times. CDR3 DNA sequence: TGTGCCAGCAGTCAAAACGGACAGCTAGCCAAAAACATTCAGTACTTC. This encodes CASSQNGQLAKNIQYF. J is TRBJ2-4 and V is TRBV12-3 or TRBV12-4, with a weak D call TRBD1 (6 bases). The length of the CDR3 is 16 residues. The ends were cut back, 5 bases at V and 0 bases at J, with 14 bases in the middle.

The CDR3 reads CASSKEGPTGELFF. The CDR3 DNA is TGTGCCAGTAGTAAGGAGGGGCCCACCGGGGAGCTGTTTTTT. This rearrangement joins TRBV19 to TRBJ2-2, with a weak D call TRBD2 (6 bases). The CDR3 is made up of 14 amino acids. Germline V gene lookup returns CDR1 LNHDA and CDR2 SQIVND (reference sequence). Trimming stripped 4 bases from V and 4 bases from J, with 10 bases between. Looking up the rest from reference TRBV19 and TRBJ2-2 gives the full variable domain: DGGITQSPKYLFRKEGQNVTLSCEQNLNHDAMYWYRQDPGQGLRLIYYSQIVNDFQKGDIAEGYSVSREKKESFPLTVTSAQKNPTAFYLCASSKEGPTGELFFGEGSRLTVL.

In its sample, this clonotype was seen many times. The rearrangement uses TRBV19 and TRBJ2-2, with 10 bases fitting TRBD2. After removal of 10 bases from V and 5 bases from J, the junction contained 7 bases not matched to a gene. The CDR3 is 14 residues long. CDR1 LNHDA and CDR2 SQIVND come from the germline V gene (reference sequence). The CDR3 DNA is TGTGCCACTTCCAGGACTAGCGGAACCGGGGAGCTGTTTTTT. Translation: CATSRTSGTGELFF.

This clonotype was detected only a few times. CDR3 sequence: CASSRQGAPGELFF. CDR3 in DNA: TGTGCCAGCAGTCGACAGGGGGCCCCCGGGGAGCTGTTTTTT. The chain joins TRBV28 to TRBJ2-2, with 10 bases matching TRBD1. The CDR3 totals 14 residues. Germline values: CDR1 MDHEN, CDR2 SYDVKM. The trim removed 5 bases at V and 6 bases at J, leaving 3 bases unmatched.

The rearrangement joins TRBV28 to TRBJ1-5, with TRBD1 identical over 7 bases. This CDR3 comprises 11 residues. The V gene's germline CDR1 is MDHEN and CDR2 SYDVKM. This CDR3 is CNRGAYQPQHF. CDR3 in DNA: TGTAACAGGGGAGCATATCAGCCCCAGCATTTT.

The CDR3 bases are TGCAGCGTTGATGACGCAGGGGCGGGCACAGATACGCAGTATTTT. Its protein product is CSVDDAGAGTDTQYF. The V gene is TRBV29-1, the J gene TRBJ2-3; perhaps TRBD1 as D (6 bases). Between the trimmed V and J ends, which lost 3 bases and 1 base, there was a span of 14 bases. The CDR3 is 15 amino acids. Germline assignment: CDR1 SQVTM and CDR2 ANQGSEA.

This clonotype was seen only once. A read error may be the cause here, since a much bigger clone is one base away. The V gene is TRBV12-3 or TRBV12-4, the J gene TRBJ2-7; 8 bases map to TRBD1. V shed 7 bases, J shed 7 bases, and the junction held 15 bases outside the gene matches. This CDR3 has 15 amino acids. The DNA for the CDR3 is TGTGCCAGCACAAACGACAGGGGCATAAGGAGAGAGCAGTACTTC. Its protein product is CASTNDRGIRREQYF.

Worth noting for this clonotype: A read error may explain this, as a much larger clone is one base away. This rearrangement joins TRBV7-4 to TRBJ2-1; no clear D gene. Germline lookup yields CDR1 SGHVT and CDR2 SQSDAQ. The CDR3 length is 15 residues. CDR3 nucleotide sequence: TGTGACAGCAGCTTAGGCATCGCCCGTCCCAATGAGCAGTTCTTC. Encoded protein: CDSSLGIARPNEQFF.

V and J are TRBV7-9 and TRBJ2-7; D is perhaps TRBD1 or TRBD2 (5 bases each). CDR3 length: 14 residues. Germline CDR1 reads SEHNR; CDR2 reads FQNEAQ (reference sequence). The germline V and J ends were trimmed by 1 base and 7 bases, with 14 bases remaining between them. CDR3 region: CASSLGGRENEQYF. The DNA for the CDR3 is TGTGCCAGCAGCTTAGGCGGCAGGGAGAATGAGCAGTACTTC.

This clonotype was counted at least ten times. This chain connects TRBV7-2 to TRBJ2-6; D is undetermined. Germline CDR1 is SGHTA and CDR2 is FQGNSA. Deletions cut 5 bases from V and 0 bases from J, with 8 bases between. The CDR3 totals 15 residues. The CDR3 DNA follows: TGTGCCAGCAGCCGCGATAGCTCTGGGGCCAACGTCCTGACTTTC. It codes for CASSRDSSGANVLTF. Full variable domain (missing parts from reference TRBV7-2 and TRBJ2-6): GAGVSQSPSNKVTEKGKDVELRCDPISGHTALYWYRQSLGQGLEFLIYFQGNSAPDKSGLPSDRFSAERTGGSVSTLTIQRTQQEDSAVYLCASSRDSSGANVLTFGAGSRLTVL.

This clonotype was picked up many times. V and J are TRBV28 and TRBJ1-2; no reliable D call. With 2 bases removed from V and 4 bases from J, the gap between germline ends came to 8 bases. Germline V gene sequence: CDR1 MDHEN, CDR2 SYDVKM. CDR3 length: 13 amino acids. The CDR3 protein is CASSLGPSYGYTF. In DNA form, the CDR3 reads TGTGCCAGCAGTTTAGGACCCAGCTATGGCTACACCTTC.

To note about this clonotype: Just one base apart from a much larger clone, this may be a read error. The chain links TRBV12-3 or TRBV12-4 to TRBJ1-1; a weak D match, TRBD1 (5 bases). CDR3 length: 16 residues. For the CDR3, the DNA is TGTGCCAGCAGTTCATCCGGGGCCGCCAGGAACACTGAAGCTTTGTTT. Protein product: CASSSSGAARNTEALF.

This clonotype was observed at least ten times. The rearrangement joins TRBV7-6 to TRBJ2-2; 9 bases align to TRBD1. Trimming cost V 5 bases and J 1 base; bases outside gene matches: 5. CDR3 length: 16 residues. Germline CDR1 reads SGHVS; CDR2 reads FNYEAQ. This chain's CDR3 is CASSRTGGGNTGELFF. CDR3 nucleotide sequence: TGTGCCAGCAGCAGAACAGGGGGCGGGAACACCGGGGAGCTGTTTTTT.

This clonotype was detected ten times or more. CDR3 region: CASSEIWPSATGELFF. CDR3 nucleotide sequence: TGTGCCAGCAGCGAAATTTGGCCTAGTGCCACCGGGGAGCTGTTTTTT. The gene calls are TRBV7-6 and TRBJ2-2; D not resolved. Between the trimmed V and J ends, which lost 5 bases and 4 bases, there was a span of 17 bases. Germline values: CDR1 SGHVS, CDR2 FNYEAQ. This CDR3 has 16 residues.

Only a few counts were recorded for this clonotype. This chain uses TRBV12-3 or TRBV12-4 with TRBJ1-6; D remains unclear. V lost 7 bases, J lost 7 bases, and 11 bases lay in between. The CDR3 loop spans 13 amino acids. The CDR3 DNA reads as TGTGCCAGCAACAATCCCGCCAATTCACCCCTCCACTTT. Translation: CASNNPANSPLHF.

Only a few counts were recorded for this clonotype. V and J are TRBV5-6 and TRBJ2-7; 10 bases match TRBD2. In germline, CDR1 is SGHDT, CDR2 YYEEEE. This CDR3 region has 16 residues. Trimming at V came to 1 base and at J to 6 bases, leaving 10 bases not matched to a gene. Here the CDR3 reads CASSLRTSGSFGEQYF. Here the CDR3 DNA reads TGTGCCAGCAGCTTGAGGACTAGCGGATCGTTTGGCGAGCAGTACTTC.

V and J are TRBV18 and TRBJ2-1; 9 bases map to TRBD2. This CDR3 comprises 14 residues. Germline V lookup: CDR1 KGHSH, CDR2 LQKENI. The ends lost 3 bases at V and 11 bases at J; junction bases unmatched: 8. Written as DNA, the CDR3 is TGTGCCAGCTCACCCTCCTTCGCGGGGGGGCAGCAGTTCTTC. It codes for CASSPSFAGGQQFF.